Listed here are 6 T cell receptor beta chains from one sample, sequenced in a study of beta chain features in type 1 diabetes. The study reverse transcribed the entire isolated RNA, so it sequenced expressed TCRB transcripts. The protocol was immunoSEQ multiplex PCR, while the TCRdb copy is restricted to in-frame clones and leaves out a portion. The table records a few hundred thousand clones, approximately 15% of them present only once. The sequenced material came from naive CD4+ T cells from blood. All receptors derive from a woman aged 18-29 years in good health.

This clone was seen more than once but under ten times. This rearrangement joins TRBV20-1 to TRBJ2-5; D is unresolved. Trimming pared 6 bases from V and 5 bases from J, leaving 7 bases between. Germline lookup yields CDR1 DFQATT and CDR2 SNEGSKA (reference sequence). There are 10 residues in the CDR3. The CDR3 region is CSAEAETQYF. In DNA form, the CDR3 reads TGCAGTGCCGAGGCGGAGACCCAGTACTTC.

The table lists this clone with a few counts. The chain carries TRBV7-2 and TRBJ1-1; D gene ambiguous. Germline V gene sequence: CDR1 SGHTA, CDR2 FQGNSA. The CDR3 totals 13 residues. The germline V and J ends were trimmed by 0 bases and 11 bases, with 13 bases remaining between them. CDR3 sequence reads: CASSLAREFEAFF. The CDR3, as DNA: TGTGCCAGCAGCTTAGCGAGGGAGTTTGAGGCTTTCTTT.

CDR3 region: CASKHGGQGDTQYF. For the CDR3, the DNA is TGTGCCAGCAAACACGGGGGGCAAGGAGATACGCAGTATTTT. The chain employs TRBV7-9 and TRBJ2-3; a weak D match, TRBD2 (7 bases). The ends were cut back, 7 bases at V and 5 bases at J, with 16 bases in the middle. The CDR3 has 14 residues. CDR1 is SEHNR, CDR2 FQNEAQ, per germline (reference sequence).

This clone was seen more than once but under ten times. This chain connects TRBV18 to TRBJ1-2; tentative D call: TRBD1 (6 bases). The CDR3 runs to 14 residues. Germline CDR1 and CDR2: KGHSH and LQKENI. Trimming cost V 2 bases and J 0 bases, with 7 bases left between them. The CDR3 sequence: CASSPDRSNYGYTF. The CDR3 DNA reads as TGTGCCAGCTCACCAGACAGGTCTAACTATGGCTACACCTTC.

V is TRBV7-8 and J is TRBJ2-5; D gene unclear. The ends were cut back, 3 bases at V and 5 bases at J, with 16 bases in the middle. The CDR3 is 15 amino acids. CDR1 and CDR2 from the germline V gene are SGHVS and FQNEAQ. The CDR3 DNA sequence: TGTGCCAGCAGCTTTCCTGCGAGGCGTAGGGAGACCCAGTACTTC. Its protein is CASSFPARRRETQYF. Combining the CDR3 with reference TRBV7-8 and TRBJ2-5 gives the whole variable domain GAGVSQSPRYKVAKRGQDVALRCDPISGHVSLFWYQQALGQGPEFLTYFQNEAQLDKSGLPSDRFFAERPEGSVSTLKIQRTQQEDSAVYLCASSFPARRRETQYFGPGTRLLVL.

The sample holds a few counts of this clone. The V call is TRBV30, the J call TRBJ2-7; D may be TRBD1 (5 bases). V lost 7 bases and J 2 bases, leaving 12 bases between the germline ends. Germline CDR1 is GTSNPN and CDR2 is SVGIG (reference sequence). There are 12 residues in the CDR3. CDR3 DNA: TGTGCCTTCAACAGGTTACCCTACGAGCAGTACTTC. Its protein is CAFNRLPYEQYF.